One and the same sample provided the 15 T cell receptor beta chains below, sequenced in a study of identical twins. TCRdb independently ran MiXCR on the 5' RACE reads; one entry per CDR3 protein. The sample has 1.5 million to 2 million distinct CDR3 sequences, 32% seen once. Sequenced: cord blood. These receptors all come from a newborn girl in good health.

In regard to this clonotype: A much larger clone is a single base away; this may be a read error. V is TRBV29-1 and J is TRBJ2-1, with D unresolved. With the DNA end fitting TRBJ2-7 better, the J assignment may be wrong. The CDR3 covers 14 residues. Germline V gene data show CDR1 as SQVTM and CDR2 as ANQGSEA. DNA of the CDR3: TGCAGCGTTGACTCATTAAGCTCCTACAATGAGCAGTACTTC. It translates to CSVDSLSSYNEQYF.

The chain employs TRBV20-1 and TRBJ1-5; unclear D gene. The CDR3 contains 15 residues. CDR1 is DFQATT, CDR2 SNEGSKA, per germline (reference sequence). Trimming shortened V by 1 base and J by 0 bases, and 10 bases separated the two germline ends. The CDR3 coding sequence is TGCAGTGCTAGAGTTCCGGGGTATAGCAATCAGCCCCAGCATTTT. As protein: CSARVPGYSNQPQHF.

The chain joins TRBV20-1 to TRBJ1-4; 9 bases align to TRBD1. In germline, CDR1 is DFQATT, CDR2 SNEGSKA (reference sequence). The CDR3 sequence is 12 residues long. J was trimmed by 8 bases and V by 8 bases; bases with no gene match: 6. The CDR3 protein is CSPRQGGEKLFF. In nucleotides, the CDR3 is TGCAGTCCCCGACAGGGGGGGGAAAAACTGTTTTTT.

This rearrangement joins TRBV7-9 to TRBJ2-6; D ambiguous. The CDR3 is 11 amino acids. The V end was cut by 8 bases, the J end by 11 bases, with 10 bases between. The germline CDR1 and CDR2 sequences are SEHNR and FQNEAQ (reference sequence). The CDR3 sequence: CASSGSYVLTF. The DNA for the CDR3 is TGTGCCAGCTCAGGCTCCTACGTCCTGACTTTC.

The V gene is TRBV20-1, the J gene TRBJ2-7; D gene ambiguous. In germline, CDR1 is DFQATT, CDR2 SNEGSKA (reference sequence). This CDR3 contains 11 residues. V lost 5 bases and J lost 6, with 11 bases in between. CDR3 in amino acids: CSAPTILEQYF. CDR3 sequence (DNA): TGCAGTGCTCCCACTATTCTCGAGCAGTACTTC.

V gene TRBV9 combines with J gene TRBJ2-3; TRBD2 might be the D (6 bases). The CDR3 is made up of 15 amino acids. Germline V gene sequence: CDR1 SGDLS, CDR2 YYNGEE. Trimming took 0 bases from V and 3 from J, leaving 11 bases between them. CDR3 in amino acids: CASSVVGGNTDTQYF. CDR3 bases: TGTGCCAGCAGCGTAGTGGGCGGGAATACAGATACGCAGTATTTT.

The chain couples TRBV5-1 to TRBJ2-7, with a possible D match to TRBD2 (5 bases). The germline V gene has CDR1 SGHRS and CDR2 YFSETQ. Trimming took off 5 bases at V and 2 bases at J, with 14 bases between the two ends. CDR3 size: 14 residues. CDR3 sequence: CASSPSSSPYEQYF. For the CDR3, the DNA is TGCGCCAGCAGTCCCTCTAGCTCCCCCTACGAGCAGTACTTC.

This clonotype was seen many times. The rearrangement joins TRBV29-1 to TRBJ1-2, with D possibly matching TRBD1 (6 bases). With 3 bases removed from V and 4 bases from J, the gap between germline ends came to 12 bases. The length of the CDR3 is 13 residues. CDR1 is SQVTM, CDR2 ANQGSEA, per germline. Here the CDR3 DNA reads TGCAGCGTTGAGGCAGGGGAATTCTATGGCTACACCTTC. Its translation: CSVEAGEFYGYTF.

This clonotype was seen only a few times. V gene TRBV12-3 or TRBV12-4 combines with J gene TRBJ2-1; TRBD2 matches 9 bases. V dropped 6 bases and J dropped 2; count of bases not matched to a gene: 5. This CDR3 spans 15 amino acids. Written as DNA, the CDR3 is TGTGCCAGCAGACCCGAGCGGGGGGCCTACAATGAGCAGTTCTTC. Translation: CASRPERGAYNEQFF.

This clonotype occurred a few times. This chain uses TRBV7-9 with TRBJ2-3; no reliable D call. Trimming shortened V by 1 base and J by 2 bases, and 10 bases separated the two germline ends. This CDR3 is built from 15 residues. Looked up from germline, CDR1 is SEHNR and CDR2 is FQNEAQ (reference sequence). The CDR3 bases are TGTGCCAGCAGCTTAGGTTCCTTTCCCACAGATACGCAGTATTTT. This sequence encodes CASSLGSFPTDTQYF.

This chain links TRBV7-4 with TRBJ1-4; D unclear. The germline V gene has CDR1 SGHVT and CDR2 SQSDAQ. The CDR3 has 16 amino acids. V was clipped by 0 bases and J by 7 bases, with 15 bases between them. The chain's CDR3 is CASSLARGSVGEKLFF. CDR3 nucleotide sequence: TGTGCCAGCAGCTTAGCGCGGGGATCCGTGGGTGAAAAACTGTTTTTT. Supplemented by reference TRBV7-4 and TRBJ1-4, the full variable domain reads GAGVSQSPRYKVAKRGRDVALRCDSISGHVTLYWYRQTLGQGSEVLTYSQSDAQRDKSGRPSGRFSAERPERSVSTLKIQRTEQGDSAVYLCASSLARGSVGEKLFFGSGTQLSVL.

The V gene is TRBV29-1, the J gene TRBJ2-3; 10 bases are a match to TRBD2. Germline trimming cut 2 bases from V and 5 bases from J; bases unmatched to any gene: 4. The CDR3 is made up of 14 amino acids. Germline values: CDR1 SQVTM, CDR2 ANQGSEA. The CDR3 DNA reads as TGCAGCGTTGAACCTAGCGGGAGTAGAGATACGCAGTATTTT. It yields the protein CSVEPSGSRDTQYF.

The DNA of the CDR3 is TGTGCCAGCAGTTTATCGGCGGGAGGGGCAGAGACCCAGTTCTTC. It yields the protein CASSLSAGGAETQFF. V is TRBV12-3 or TRBV12-4 and J is TRBJ2-1, with 9 positions matching TRBD2. After removal of 2 bases from V and 13 bases from J, the junction contained 12 bases not matched to a gene. The CDR3 has 15 amino acids.

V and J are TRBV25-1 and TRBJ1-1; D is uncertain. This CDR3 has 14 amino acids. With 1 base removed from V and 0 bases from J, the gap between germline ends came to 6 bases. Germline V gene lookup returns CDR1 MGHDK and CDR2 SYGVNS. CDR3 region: CASSESGVNTEAFF. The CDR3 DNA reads TGTGCCAGCAGTGAATCTGGGGTGAACACTGAAGCTTTCTTT.

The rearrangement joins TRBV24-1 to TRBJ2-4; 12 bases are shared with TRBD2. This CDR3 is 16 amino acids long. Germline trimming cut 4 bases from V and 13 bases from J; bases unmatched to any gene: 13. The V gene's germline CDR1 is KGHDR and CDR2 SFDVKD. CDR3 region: CATSDPTSGRANEQYF. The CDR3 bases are TGTGCCACCAGTGACCCGACTAGCGGGAGAGCCAATGAGCAGTACTTC.